This T cell receptor (beta chain) was identified during a study of shared clonotypes between healthy human individuals. General study results and limits: Blood was the sole source, and tissue repertoires probably differ. Naive CD4 clonotype sharing across a few donors was 4% to 5.5%.

The CDR3 has 14 residues. Looked up from germline, CDR1 is SGHNT and CDR2 is YYREEE (reference sequence). The V and J ends lost 4 bases and 0 bases respectively, with 10 bases between them. Naive-designated CD8 cells lacked CD45RO, were positively enriched for CCR7, and omitted terminally differentiated effector memory CD45RA+ cells. Healthy HIV-negative adults with no recent acute infections or vaccinations were recruited as donors. The data were produced by immunoSEQ multiplex PCR, yet TCRdb's version contains in-frame clones alone and is incomplete. The sample lists about 2 million clones; about 95% were seen once. With regard to this clone: Its antigen remains unknown.

This chain uses TRBV5-4 with TRBJ1-1; D is ambiguous. Sequencing was done on a sample of naive CD8+ T cells sorted from blood. The origin of this receptor is a man aged 18 to 30 in good health. The CDR3 loop is CASSPWVLNTEAFF. Written as DNA, the CDR3 is TGTGCCAGCAGCCCATGGGTCTTGAACACTGAAGCTTTCTTT. Full variable domain (rest looked up from reference TRBV5-4 and TRBJ1-1): ETGVTQSPTHLIKTRGQQVTLRCSSQSGHNTVSWYQQALGQGPQFIFQYYREEENGRGNFPPRFSGLQFPNYSSELNVNALELDDSALYLCASSPWVLNTEAFFGQGTRLTVV.